Each of the 24 T cell receptor beta chains below was sequenced from the same sample in a study of T cells expressing NK-cell markers. With the 5' RACE reads reprocessed, TCRdb shows one record per CDR3 protein and no DNA. The listing records some 460,000 distinct CDR3 sequences. Sequencing was done on a sample of blood T cells: a sorted CD56 or NKG2C T cell subset, CD4+ or CD8+ T cells, or bulk PBMC T cells (not recorded which). Every receptor here comes from a woman aged 45-59 years in good health.

This chain connects TRBV3-1 to TRBJ2-3; TCRdb lists TRBD2, though no DNA is available to test this call. Per germline, CDR1 LGHDT and CDR2 YNNKEL (reference sequence). The CDR3 sequence is 15 residues long. CDR3 sequence: CASSQVMPPPDTQYF.

The chain couples TRBV15 to TRBJ1-4; TCRdb's D call of TRBD1 is untestable without DNA. The CDR3 length is 15 residues. Germline loops: CDR1 LNHNV, CDR2 YYDKDF (reference sequence). The CDR3: CATSNYRGKGEKLFF.

The CDR3 loop is CASSQFFGGETQYF. The chain recombines TRBV4-1 with TRBJ2-5. The germline gives CDR1 MGHRA, CDR2 YSYEKL. The CDR3 runs to 14 residues.

This chain uses TRBV11-2 with TRBJ2-5; the D call of TRBD2 rests on TCRdb alone, since no DNA is present to check it. The CDR3 consists of 18 residues. Germline V gene sequence: CDR1 SGHAT, CDR2 FQNNGV. CDR3 protein: CASSLDAALAGDRETQYF.

V gene TRBV2 combines with J gene TRBJ2-1; the D call from TCRdb, TRBD2, cannot be confirmed without DNA. Germline CDR1 is SNHLY and CDR2 is FYNNEI. The CDR3 totals 19 residues. CDR3 loop: CASSEVWGTSGKSYNEQFF.

The chain joins TRBV7-8 to TRBJ2-1; with no DNA, the TCRdb D assignment of TRBD1 cannot be verified. The CDR3 covers 14 residues. Germline V lookup: CDR1 SGHVS, CDR2 FQNEAQ. CDR3 loop: CASSLITPPNEQFF.

V is TRBV5-5 and J is TRBJ2-2; TCRdb indicates TRBD2, and absent DNA this call remains unverified. Germline CDR1 and CDR2: SGHKS and YYEKEE (reference sequence). CDR3 size: 13 residues. The CDR3 loop is CASSLSLVGELFF.

The CDR3 sequence: CATSDLQWQPQHF. The chain employs TRBV24-1 and TRBJ1-5. CDR3 size: 13 residues. Germline CDR1 reads KGHDR; CDR2 reads SFDVKD.

The chain combines TRBV27 with TRBJ2-1; checking the TCRdb D call of TRBD2 is not possible without DNA. The CDR3 has 16 residues. Germline V lookup: CDR1 MNHEY, CDR2 SMNVEV (reference sequence). CDR3 loop: CASSLSLAGGLDEQFF.

The chain couples TRBV5-1 to TRBJ2-7; TCRdb names TRBD2, which stays unverified in the absence of DNA. The CDR3 loop spans 16 amino acids. Germline CDR1 SGHRS, CDR2 YFSETQ. The CDR3 sequence: CASSETPDLINYEQYF. Drawing the rest from reference TRBV5-1 and TRBJ2-7, the complete variable domain is KAGVTQTPRYLIKTRGQQVTLSCSPISGHRSVSWYQQTPGQGLQFLFEYFSETQRNKGNFPGRFSGRQFSNSRSEMNVSTLELGDSALYLCASSETPDLINYEQYFGPGTRLTVT.

The rearrangement joins TRBV4-1 to TRBJ1-2; TCRdb's assignment of TRBD1 cannot be checked, as there is no DNA. This CDR3 is 16 amino acids long. CDR1 is MGHRA, CDR2 YSYEKL, per germline. CDR3 in amino acids: CASSWPGQPQNRGYTF.

The chain is built from TRBV30 and TRBJ2-1; checking the TCRdb D call of TRBD2 is not possible without DNA. CDR3 size: 11 residues. Per the germline V gene, CDR1 is GTSNPN and CDR2 is SVGIG (reference sequence). This CDR3 reads CAWTRGPSKFF.

The chain is built from TRBV7-3 and TRBJ2-2; TCRdb gives TRBD1 as the D gene, but with no DNA this cannot be confirmed. This CDR3 contains 17 residues. Germline CDR1 reads SGHTA; CDR2 reads FQGTGA. The CDR3 is CASSLNPGTGGTGELFF.

The chain combines TRBV5-1 with TRBJ2-2; TCRdb calls TRBD1, which cannot be checked without DNA. Germline assignment: CDR1 SGHRS and CDR2 YFSETQ. The CDR3 extends over 14 amino acids. CDR3 protein: CASSLDVGAPRLFF.

This sequence joins TRBV20-1 and TRBJ1-1. Germline-derived CDR1 and CDR2 are DFQATT and SNEGSKA (reference sequence). This CDR3 is 14 amino acids long. The CDR3 sequence: CSARGGGRYTEAFF.

The chain links TRBV7-7 to TRBJ2-1; the D call from TCRdb, TRBD2, cannot be confirmed without DNA. CDR3 size: 17 residues. Germline V gives CDR1 SSHAT, CDR2 FNYEAQ (reference sequence). Here the CDR3 reads CASSPRRSSGRVNEQFF.

The V gene is TRBV7-8, the J gene TRBJ2-7; lacking DNA, the TRBD2 call made by TCRdb goes unchecked. Germline V gives CDR1 SGHVS, CDR2 FQNEAQ. The CDR3 sequence is 14 residues long. This CDR3 reads CASSLAEREGEQYF. The entire variable domain, with the rest obtained from reference TRBV7-8 and TRBJ2-7, is as follows: GAGVSQSPRYKVAKRGQDVALRCDPISGHVSLFWYQQALGQGPEFLTYFQNEAQLDKSGLPSDRFFAERPEGSVSTLKIQRTQQEDSAVYLCASSLAEREGEQYFGPGTRLTVT.

The chain has TRBV5-1 and TRBJ2-2; the TCRdb D gene call, TRBD2, has no DNA to confirm it. The CDR3 loop spans 16 amino acids. CDR1 is SGHRS, CDR2 YFSETQ, per germline. CDR3 protein: CASSLSGRGYTGELFF.

The chain has TRBV7-2 and TRBJ2-1; TCRdb outputs TRBD1, but without DNA this stays unchecked. Germline CDR1 reads SGHTA; CDR2 reads FQGNSA. This CDR3 contains 12 residues. The CDR3 spells CASSPGRGSLFF.

CDR3 residues: CASRQGQPRDTQYF. The rearrangement joins TRBV12-3 or TRBV12-4 to TRBJ2-3; lacking DNA, the TRBD1 call made by TCRdb goes unchecked. This CDR3 contains 14 residues.

The rearrangement joins TRBV9 to TRBJ2-5; lacking DNA, the TRBD1 call made by TCRdb goes unchecked. Germline V CDR1 and CDR2: SGDLS, YYNGEE. The CDR3 is 13 amino acids. CDR3: CASSVSTGETQYF. The variable domain in full, with the rest retrieved from reference TRBV9 and TRBJ2-5, is DSGVTQTPKHLITATGQRVTLRCSPRSGDLSVYWYQQSLDQGLQFLIQYYNGEERAKGNILERFSAQQFPDLHSELNLSSLELGDSALYFCASSVSTGETQYFGPGTRLLVL.

The chain links TRBV10-3 to TRBJ2-2; the D call from TCRdb, TRBD2, cannot be confirmed without DNA. The CDR3 length is 18 residues. The V gene's germline CDR1 is ENHRY and CDR2 SYGVKD. The CDR3 region is CAISERGLWDVNTGELFF.

The chain recombines TRBV27 with TRBJ1-4. The CDR3 has 14 residues. Germline values: CDR1 MNHEY, CDR2 SMNVEV (reference sequence). The CDR3 here is CASSLGRRNEKLFF.

The rearrangement joins TRBV11-2 to TRBJ2-1; TCRdb picks TRBD1, but there is no DNA to check that call. This CDR3 is built from 18 residues. Germline V CDR1 and CDR2: SGHAT, FQNNGV. The CDR3 loop is CASSFRLGPQGAYNEQFF. Using reference TRBV11-2 and TRBJ2-1 for the parts outside the CDR3, the full variable domain is EAGVAQSPRYKIIEKRQSVAFWCNPISGHATLYWYQQILGQGPKLLIQFQNNGVVDDSQLPKDRFSAERLKGVDSTLKIQPAKLEDSAVYLCASSFRLGPQGAYNEQFFGPGTRLTVL.